This TCR beta chain came from a study of T cell repertoires in cytomegalovirus infection. Study details: CMV infection plus the matching HLA type was flagged by public TCR beta signatures.

Germline lookup yields CDR1 SNHLY and CDR2 FYNNEI. The V end was cut by 7 bases, the J end by 10 bases, with 8 bases between. CDR3 length: 10 residues. This clonotype came up a few times. Its antigen remains unknown. Study findings and constraints: Dominating the ex vivo response were HLA-C-restricted CMV-specific TCR beta clonotypes. Using cumulative public TCR beta family frequency, the authors identified those who carried CMV together with the relevant HLA.

Via MiXCR, TCRdb re-called the reads, giving one row per CDR3 protein. The table shows over 100,000 distinct CDR3 sequences, with about 9.5% occurring only once. Sequenced material: PBMCs, sequenced either directly or after in vitro stimulation (not recorded which). This rearrangement joins TRBV2 to TRBJ2-1, with a tentative D call TRBD1 (6 bases). This receptor was identified in a human donor in good health (CMV status not recorded). Some clones in this sample may be carry-over from other donors' samples. CDR3 sequence (DNA): TGTGCCAGCACCGGGACAGAGCAGTTCTTC. The encoded protein is CASTGTEQFF.